These T cell receptor beta chains were read from a single sample in a study of shared clonotypes between healthy human individuals. The method was immunoSEQ multiplex PCR; TCRdb's version includes in-frame clones alone and lacks a portion of them. The sample shows around 610,000 clones, approximately 96% of them seen only once. Input material: naive CD8+ T cells sorted from blood. These receptors were obtained from a woman in her thirties in good health. The CDR3 runs from the conserved cysteine through the conserved F or W. Each record gives: clone size, V gene, D gene, J gene, CDR3 DNA, CDR3 protein. D genes are given only for firm matches. Where a row states a size, it is once, few, many or the class of an expanded clone; other rows omit it.

-,TRBV15,-,TRBJ1-2,TGTGCCACCAGTCAACAGGGTCACCTCGGAAAAGAGAATGGCTACACCTTC,CATSQQGHLGKENGYTF
-,TRBV10-2,-,TRBJ2-7,TGCGCCAGCAGTGAGCTAGGCCCCATCTCCTACGAGCAGTACTTC,CASSELGPISYEQYF
-,TRBV15,TRBD2,TRBJ2-3,TGTGCCACCTCGGGGGCAGCGGGGGCAGATACGCAGTATTTT,CATSGAAGADTQYF
-,TRBV4-1,-,TRBJ2-7,TGCGCCAGCAGCCAAGTTTTTGGCGGGAACTCCTACGAGCAGTACTTC,CASSQVFGGNSYEQYF
-,TRBV28,-,TRBJ1-4,TGTGCCAGCATGTTGGGGGACCAGGACCAAAAACTGTTTTTT,CASMLGDQDQKLFF
few,TRBV5-4,-,TRBJ1-4,TGTGCCAGCAGCACATACACTAATGAAAAACTGTTTTTT,CASSTYTNEKLFF
-,TRBV15,TRBD1,TRBJ1-2,TGTGCCACCAGCAGAGCGGACAGGGCCTATGGCTACACCTTC,CATSRADRAYGYTF
-,TRBV28,TRBD1,TRBJ2-4,TGTGCCAGCAGATACGGACAGGGTAATTCCAAAAACATTCAGTACTTC,CASRYGQGNSKNIQYF
-,TRBV10-3,-,TRBJ1-3,TGTGCCATCAGTGTCGGGGGAACGGGAAACACCATATATTTT,CAISVGGTGNTIYF
-,TRBV6-6,-,TRBJ2-5,TGTGCCAGCAGTTACTTTGAGGGACTGCAAGAGACCCAGTACTTC,CASSYFEGLQETQYF
-,TRBV7-9,TRBD1,TRBJ2-5,TGTGCCAGCAGCTCTCAGGGGGAGCAAGAGACCCAGTACTTC,CASSSQGEQETQYF
-,TRBV29-1,-,TRBJ2-7,TGCAGCGCACGGATTTTGGACCGCAACTCCTACGAGCAGTACTTC,CSARILDRNSYEQYF
-,TRBV7-2,TRBD2,TRBJ2-1,TGTGCCAGCAGCCCTGGGACTAGCGGGAGATCCTACAATGAGCAGTTCTTC,CASSPGTSGRSYNEQFF
-,TRBV5-1,TRBD2,TRBJ2-3,TGCGCCAGCAGCTTGGGATTGGGGACTAGTACCACAGATACGCAGTATTTT,CASSLGLGTSTTDTQYF
-,TRBV5-5,-,TRBJ2-7,TGTGCCAGCAGCTTGGCATCAACAGGGCCCTCCTACGAGCAGTACTTC,CASSLASTGPSYEQYF
-,TRBV10-3,-,TRBJ2-2,TGTGCCACGCTTTCCGCGCGAAGGGGAGGAACCGGGGAGCTGTTTTTT,CATLSARRGGTGELFF
-,TRBV9,TRBD2,TRBJ2-3,TGTGCCAGCAGCGTAGGACTAGCGGGAGCCTCAGATACGCAGTATTTT,CASSVGLAGASDTQYF
-,TRBV10-2,-,TRBJ2-1,TGCGCCAGCCGGGACAATGAGCAGTTCTTC,CASRDNEQFF
-,TRBV7-6,-,TRBJ2-7,TGTGCCAGCAGCAAAGGACGAAACTCCTACGAGCAGTACTTC,CASSKGRNSYEQYF
-,TRBV5-6,-,TRBJ2-2,TGTGCCAGCAGCCACTACTATCCAACAAACCCCGGGGAGCTGTTTTTT,CASSHYYPTNPGELFF
-,TRBV11-2,TRBD1,TRBJ2-5,TGTGCCAGCAGCTCCGGACAGGGGGAACAAGAGACCCAGTACTTC,CASSSGQGEQETQYF
-,TRBV13,TRBD1,TRBJ1-2,TGTGCCAGCAGACCGGGACAGGCCTATGGCTACACCTTC,CASRPGQAYGYTF
-,TRBV4-1,TRBD1,TRBJ1-2,TGCGCCAGCAGCCAAGTGGTTGGACAGGATAACTATGGCTACACCTTC,CASSQVVGQDNYGYTF
once,TRBV2,-,TRBJ1-2,TGTGCCAGCAGTGAAGATATACTGGGAAACTATGGCTACACCTTC,CASSEDILGNYGYTF
-,TRBV5-6,-,TRBJ2-7,TGTGCCAGCAGCTTGGCCGAGGCAGGGGGGCTCTTC,CASSLAEAGGLF
-,TRBV27,TRBD2,TRBJ2-2,TGTGCCAGCGCCGGACTAGCGGGAGTCAACACCGGGGAGCTGTTTTTT,CASAGLAGVNTGELFF
once,TRBV4-2,-,TRBJ2-7,TGTGCCAGCAGCCGGAACCTCGCCGTGCTCGGCCAAACCTACGAGCAGTACTTC,CASSRNLAVLGQTYEQYF
-,TRBV11-2,TRBD2,TRBJ2-1,TGTGCCAGCAGCCTAGCGGGACTATACAATGAGCAGTTCTTC,CASSLAGLYNEQFF
-,TRBV29-1,-,TRBJ1-3,TGCAGCGCCTACGGGATAGACGGATCTTCTGGAAACACCATATATTTT,CSAYGIDGSSGNTIYF
-,TRBV9,-,TRBJ2-7,TGTGCCAGCAGCGGCCGGGACACGAGCTCCTACGAGCAGTACTTC,CASSGRDTSSYEQYF
-,TRBV19,-,TRBJ1-5,TGTGCCAGTAGCCTGGGACCGACCCCAGCCGAGCCCCAGCATTTT,CASSLGPTPAEPQHF
once,TRBV7-8,TRBD1,TRBJ1-4,TGTGCCAGCAGGCAGTCCCTCTCAGGGGGCCGTAATGAAAAACTGTTTTTT,CASRQSLSGGRNEKLFF
-,TRBV4-2,-,TRBJ1-1,TGTGCCAGCAGCCAAGAGGGGATGCTAAACACTGAAGCTTTCTTT,CASSQEGMLNTEAFF
-,TRBV2,-,TRBJ1-4,TGTGCCAGCAGTGTATTCAGGGGTGATGAAAAACTGTTTTTT,CASSVFRGDEKLFF
-,TRBV11-3,-,TRBJ2-1,TGTGCCAGCAGCTTAACGGTTTACAATGAGCAGTTCTTC,CASSLTVYNEQFF
-,TRBV15,TRBD1,TRBJ1-5,TGTGCCACCAGCCCCGGACAGGGCGAGGCTAGCAATCAGCCCCAGCATTTT,CATSPGQGEASNQPQHF
-,TRBV5-1,-,TRBJ2-7,TGCGCCAGCAGCCCGCTCACCCAGGGACGCTCCTACGAGCAGTACTTC,CASSPLTQGRSYEQYF
-,TRBV5-4,-,TRBJ1-5,TGTGCCAGCAGTAGTGGGACGGAATATAGCAATCAGCCCCAGCATTTT,CASSSGTEYSNQPQHF
-,TRBV15,TRBD2,TRBJ2-7,TGTGCCACCAGCAGAGGCGGCGGGACTAGCGGCTACGAGCAGTACTTC,CATSRGGGTSGYEQYF
-,TRBV28,-,TRBJ1-4,TGTGCCAGCAGTTTTGCTCGGCGGGGTGAAAAACTGTTTTTT,CASSFARRGEKLFF
-,TRBV7-9,-,TRBJ2-3,TGTGCCAGCCAAGATAACCGCGCCAACGTTACGCAGTATTTT,CASQDNRANVTQYF
-,TRBV7-2,-,TRBJ2-7,TGTGCCAGCAGCCCGGGACCCAGCTACGAGCAGTACTTC,CASSPGPSYEQYF
-,TRBV28,-,TRBJ1-1,TGTGCCATCGCGGAGGGCACTGAAGCTTTCTTT,CAIAEGTEAFF
-,TRBV7-9,TRBD1,TRBJ1-5,TGTGCCAGCAGCTTCGGAACAGGGGCCAATCAGCCCCAGCATTTT,CASSFGTGANQPQHF
-,TRBV5-1,-,TRBJ2-7,TGCGCCAGCAGCGTAGGGTACGAGCAGTACTTC,CASSVGYEQYF
-,TRBV6-5,-,TRBJ2-1,TGTGCCAGCGGATTACTAGGCGAGCAGTTCTTC,CASGLLGEQFF
-,TRBV5-1,-,TRBJ2-2,TGCGCCAGCAGCTCCTATCCAGGGATGACCGGGGAGCTGTTTTTT,CASSSYPGMTGELFF
-,TRBV6-5,-,TRBJ2-7,TGTGCCAGCAGTTACCGCAGCCACCACGAGCAGTACTTC,CASSYRSHHEQYF
-,TRBV6-5,TRBD2,TRBJ2-1,TGTGCCAGCAGTAAGCTACCGGGAGGGTACAATGAGCAGTTCTTC,CASSKLPGGYNEQFF
-,TRBV30,TRBD1,TRBJ1-1,TGTGCCTGGAGATTACAGGGGGCTGAAGCTTTCTTT,CAWRLQGAEAFF
-,TRBV4-2,-,TRBJ1-5,TGTGCCAGCAGCCCCCCAGGTAGCAATCAGCCCCAGCATTTT,CASSPPGSNQPQHF
-,TRBV28,-,TRBJ2-5,TGTGCCAGCACCCAAACAGGGTTCCAAGAGACCCAGTACTTC,CASTQTGFQETQYF
-,TRBV11-2,-,TRBJ2-7,TGTGCCAGCAGCTTGAACCCGGGACAATCCTACGAGCAGTACTTC,CASSLNPGQSYEQYF
-,TRBV7-2,TRBD1,TRBJ2-7,TGTGCCAGCAGCCTCGGGACAGGCTCCTATCGGCAGTACTTC,CASSLGTGSYRQYF
-,TRBV19,-,TRBJ1-1,TGTGCCAGTCAGGATATTGAGAACACTGAAGCTTTCTTT,CASQDIENTEAFF